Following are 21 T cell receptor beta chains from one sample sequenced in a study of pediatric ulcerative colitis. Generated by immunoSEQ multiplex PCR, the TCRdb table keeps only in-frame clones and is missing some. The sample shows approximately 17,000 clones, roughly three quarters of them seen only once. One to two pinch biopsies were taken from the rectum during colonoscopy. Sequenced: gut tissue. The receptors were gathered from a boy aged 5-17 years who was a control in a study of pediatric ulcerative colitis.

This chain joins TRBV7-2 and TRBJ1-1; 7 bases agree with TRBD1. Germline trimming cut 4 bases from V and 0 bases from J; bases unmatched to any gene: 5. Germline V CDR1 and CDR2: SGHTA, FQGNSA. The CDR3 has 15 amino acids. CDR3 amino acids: CASSWDSALNTEAFF. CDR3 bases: TGTGCCAGCAGCTGGGACAGCGCGTTGAACACTGAAGCTTTCTTT.

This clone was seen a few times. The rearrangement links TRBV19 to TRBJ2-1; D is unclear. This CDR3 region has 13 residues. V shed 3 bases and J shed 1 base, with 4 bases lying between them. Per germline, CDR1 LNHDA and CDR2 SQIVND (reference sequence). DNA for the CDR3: TGTGCCAGTAGTATTGGGTCCTACAATGAGCAGTTCTTC. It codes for CASSIGSYNEQFF.

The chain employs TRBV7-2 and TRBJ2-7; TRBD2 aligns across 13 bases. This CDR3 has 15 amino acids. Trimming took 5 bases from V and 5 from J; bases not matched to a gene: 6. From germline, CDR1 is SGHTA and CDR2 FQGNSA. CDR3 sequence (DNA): TGTGCCAGCAGCGTAGGACTAGCGGGAGTAAACGAGCAGTACTTC. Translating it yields CASSVGLAGVNEQYF.

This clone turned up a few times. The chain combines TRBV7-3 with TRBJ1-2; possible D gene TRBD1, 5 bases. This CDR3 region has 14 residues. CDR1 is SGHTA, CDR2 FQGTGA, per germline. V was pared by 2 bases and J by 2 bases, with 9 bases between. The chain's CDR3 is CASSLSPGNYGYTF. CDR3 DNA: TGTGCCAGCAGCTTATCGCCAGGGAACTATGGCTACACCTTC.

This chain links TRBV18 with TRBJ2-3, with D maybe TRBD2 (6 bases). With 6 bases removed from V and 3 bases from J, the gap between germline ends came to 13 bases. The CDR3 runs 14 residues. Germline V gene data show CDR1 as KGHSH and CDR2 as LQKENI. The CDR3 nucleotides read TGTGCCAGCTCTTCTAGCGAACATACAGATACGCAGTATTTT. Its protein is CASSSSEHTDTQYF.

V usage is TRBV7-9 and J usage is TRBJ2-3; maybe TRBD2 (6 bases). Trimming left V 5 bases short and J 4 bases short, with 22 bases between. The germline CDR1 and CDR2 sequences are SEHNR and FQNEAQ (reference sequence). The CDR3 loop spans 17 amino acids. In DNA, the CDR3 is TGTGCCAGCAGCGCCACTATTAGCGGTTGGGGTGCAGATACGCAGTATTTT. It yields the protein CASSATISGWGADTQYF.

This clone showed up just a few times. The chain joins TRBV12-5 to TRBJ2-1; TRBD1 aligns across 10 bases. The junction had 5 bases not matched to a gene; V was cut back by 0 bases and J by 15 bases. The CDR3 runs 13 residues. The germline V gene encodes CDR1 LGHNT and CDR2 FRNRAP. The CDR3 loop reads CASGLVPGQGLFF. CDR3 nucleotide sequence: TGTGCTAGTGGTTTGGTACCGGGACAGGGGCTGTTCTTC.

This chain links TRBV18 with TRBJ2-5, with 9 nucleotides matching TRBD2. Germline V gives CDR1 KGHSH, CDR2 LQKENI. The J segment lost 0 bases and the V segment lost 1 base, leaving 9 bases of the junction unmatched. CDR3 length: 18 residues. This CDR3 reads CASSPLLAGASYQETQYF. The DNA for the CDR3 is TGTGCCAGCTCACCACTCTTAGCGGGGGCTTCTTACCAAGAGACCCAGTACTTC.

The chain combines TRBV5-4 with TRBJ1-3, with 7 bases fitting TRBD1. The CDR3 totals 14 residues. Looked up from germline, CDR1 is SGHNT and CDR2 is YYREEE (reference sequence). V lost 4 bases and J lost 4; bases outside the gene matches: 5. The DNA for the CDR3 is TGTGCCAGCAGCCCGGACAGGAGGGGAAACACCATATATTTT. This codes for CASSPDRRGNTIYF.

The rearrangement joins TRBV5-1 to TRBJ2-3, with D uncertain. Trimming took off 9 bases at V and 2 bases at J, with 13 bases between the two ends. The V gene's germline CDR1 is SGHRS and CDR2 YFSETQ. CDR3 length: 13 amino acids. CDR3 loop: CATSKALTDTQYF. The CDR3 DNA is TGCGCCACCTCAAAGGCGCTCACAGATACGCAGTATTTT.

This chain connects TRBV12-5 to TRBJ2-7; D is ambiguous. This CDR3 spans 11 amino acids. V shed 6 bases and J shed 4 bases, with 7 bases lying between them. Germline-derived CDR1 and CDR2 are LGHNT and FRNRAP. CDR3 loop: CASGLEYEQYF. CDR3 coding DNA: TGTGCTAGTGGCTTAGAATACGAGCAGTACTTC.

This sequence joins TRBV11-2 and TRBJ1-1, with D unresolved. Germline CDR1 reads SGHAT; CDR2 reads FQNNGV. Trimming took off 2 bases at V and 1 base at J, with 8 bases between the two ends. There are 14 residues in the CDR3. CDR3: CASSLYSANTEAFF. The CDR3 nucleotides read TGTGCCAGCAGCTTATATTCAGCGAACACTGAAGCTTTCTTT.

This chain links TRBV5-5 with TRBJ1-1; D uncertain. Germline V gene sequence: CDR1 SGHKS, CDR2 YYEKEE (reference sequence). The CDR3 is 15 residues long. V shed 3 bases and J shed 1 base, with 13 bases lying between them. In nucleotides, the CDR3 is TGTGCCAGCAGCTCGAGCACGCTGACGAACACTGAAGCTTTCTTT. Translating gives CASSSSTLTNTEAFF.

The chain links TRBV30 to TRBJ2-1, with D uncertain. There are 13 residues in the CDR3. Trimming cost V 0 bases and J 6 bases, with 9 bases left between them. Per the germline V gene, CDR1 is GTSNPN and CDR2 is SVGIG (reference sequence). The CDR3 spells CAWSVGARNEQFF. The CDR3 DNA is TGTGCCTGGAGTGTAGGAGCGCGCAATGAGCAGTTCTTC.

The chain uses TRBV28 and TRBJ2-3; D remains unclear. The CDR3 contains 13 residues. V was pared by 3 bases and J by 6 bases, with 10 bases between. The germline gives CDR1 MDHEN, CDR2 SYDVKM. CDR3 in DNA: TGTGCCAGCAGTTTGCCTAGTCGGGATACGCAGTATTTT. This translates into CASSLPSRDTQYF.

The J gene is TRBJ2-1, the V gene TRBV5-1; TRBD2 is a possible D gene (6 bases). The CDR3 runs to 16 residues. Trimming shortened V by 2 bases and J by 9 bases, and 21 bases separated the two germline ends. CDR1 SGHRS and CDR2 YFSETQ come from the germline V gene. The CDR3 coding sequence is TGCGCCAGCAGCTTAAGTGGCGGGAATGAAGCGGGTGAGCAGTTCTTC. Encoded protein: CASSLSGGNEAGEQFF. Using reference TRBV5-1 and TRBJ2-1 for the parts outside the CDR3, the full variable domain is KAGVTQTPRYLIKTRGQQVTLSCSPISGHRSVSWYQQTPGQGLQFLFEYFSETQRNKGNFPGRFSGRQFSNSRSEMNVSTLELGDSALYLCASSLSGGNEAGEQFFGPGTRLTVL.

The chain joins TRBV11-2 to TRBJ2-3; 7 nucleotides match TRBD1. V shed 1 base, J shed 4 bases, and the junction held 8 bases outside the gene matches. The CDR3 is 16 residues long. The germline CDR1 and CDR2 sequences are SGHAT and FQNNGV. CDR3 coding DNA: TGTGCCAGCAGCTTAGGAGGGGGCCTATGGGCAGATACGCAGTATTTT. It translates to CASSLGGGLWADTQYF. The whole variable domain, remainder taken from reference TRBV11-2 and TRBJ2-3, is EAGVAQSPRYKIIEKRQSVAFWCNPISGHATLYWYQQILGQGPKLLIQFQNNGVVDDSQLPKDRFSAERLKGVDSTLKIQPAKLEDSAVYLCASSLGGGLWADTQYFGPGTRLTVL.

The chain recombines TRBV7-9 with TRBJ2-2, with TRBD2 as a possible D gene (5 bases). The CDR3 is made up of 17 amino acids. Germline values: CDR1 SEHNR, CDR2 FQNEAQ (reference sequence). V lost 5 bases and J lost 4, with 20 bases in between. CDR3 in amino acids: CASSHRGSQAATGELFF. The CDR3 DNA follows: TGTGCCAGCAGCCACCGAGGCAGTCAAGCGGCCACCGGGGAGCTGTTTTTT.

CDR3 amino acids: CASAGGSGYEQYF. The DNA of the CDR3 is TGTGCCAGCGCCGGGGGCTCGGGCTACGAGCAGTACTTC. The genes are TRBV6-1 and TRBJ2-7; D possibly uses TRBD1 or TRBD2 (6 bases each). Between the trimmed V and J ends, which lost 8 bases and 3 bases, there was a span of 14 bases. Germline CDR1 is MNHNS and CDR2 is SASEGT. The CDR3 runs to 13 residues.

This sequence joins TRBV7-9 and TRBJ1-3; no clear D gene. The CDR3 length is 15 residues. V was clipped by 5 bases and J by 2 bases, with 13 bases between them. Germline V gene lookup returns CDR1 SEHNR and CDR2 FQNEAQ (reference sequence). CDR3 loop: CASSPQWRAGNTIYF. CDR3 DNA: TGTGCCAGCAGCCCCCAGTGGAGGGCTGGAAACACCATATATTTT.

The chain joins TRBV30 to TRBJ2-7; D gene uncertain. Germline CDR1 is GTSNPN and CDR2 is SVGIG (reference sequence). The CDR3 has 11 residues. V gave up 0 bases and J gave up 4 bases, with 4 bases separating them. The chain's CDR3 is CAWSVEYEQYF. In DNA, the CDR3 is TGTGCCTGGAGTGTCGAGTACGAGCAGTACTTC.